This entry lists 3 T cell receptor beta chains sequenced from one sample in a study of cytomegalovirus exposure and HLA in healthy donors. Both 60 Vbeta primers and 13 Jbeta primers went into the PCR. Generated by immunoSEQ multiplex PCR, the TCRdb table keeps only in-frame clones and is missing some. The repertoire holds 80,000 to 95,000 clones, over 55% seen once, with roughly 6.7% in the top ten. Sample: PBMCs. These receptors were obtained from a woman aged 30 to 39 in good health and CMV-seronegative.

V is TRBV4-2 and J is TRBJ2-1, with a tentative D call TRBD2 (5 bases). Germline lookup yields CDR1 LGHNA and CDR2 YNFKEQ. Trimming shortened V by 0 bases and J by 7 bases, and 19 bases separated the two germline ends. This CDR3 region has 17 residues. DNA for the CDR3: TGTGCCAGCAGCCAAGAGCAGGCTAGCTACTATGGGAATGAGCAGTTCTTC. Encoded protein: CASSQEQASYYGNEQFF.

The chain links TRBV7-3 to TRBJ1-6, with unresolved D. The germline gives CDR1 SGHTA, CDR2 FQGTGA. This CDR3 has 14 residues. V shed 2 bases and J shed 9 bases, with 11 bases lying between them. The CDR3 DNA sequence: TGTGCCAGCAGCTTACGGGGAAATGGTTCACCCCTCCACTTT. As protein: CASSLRGNGSPLHF.

Written as DNA, the CDR3 is TGCGCCAGCAGACTAGGGGGCGCGGACACTGAAGCTTTCTTT. Amino acids: CASRLGGADTEAFF. V is TRBV10-1 and J is TRBJ1-1; 7 nucleotides agree with TRBD1. This CDR3 is 14 amino acids long. Germline CDR1 is WNHNN and CDR2 is SYGVQD (reference sequence). Trimming took 6 bases from V and 3 from J; bases not matched to a gene: 7.